This T cell receptor (beta chain) was identified in a study of blood T cell repertoires in COVID-19. Background on the study: Researchers got acute and convalescent COVID-19 samples from the United States, Italy and Spain. Sources were T cells, B-cell-depleted T cells, or PBMCs; the material itself was cDNA or gDNA.

Germline CDR1 is SGHRS and CDR2 is YFSETQ. J lost 0 bases, V lost 4 bases, and 3 bases had no gene match. The CDR3 contains 14 residues. As originally analysed: Counts of nucleated cells, estimated from reference gene primer amplification, were obtained. The data were produced by immunoSEQ multiplex PCR, yet TCRdb's version contains in-frame clones alone and is incomplete. V, J and clone size were drawn from that table, and D and trimming were deduced from the DNA. The table has 120,000 or so clones, more than 75% seen once. This TCR was recovered from a man aged 60 to 75 with acute or convalescent COVID-19. The gene calls are TRBV5-1 and TRBJ2-5, with TRBD2 matching 7 bases. The sequenced sample consisted of peripheral blood. The CDR3 protein is CASSMGGYQETQYF. The CDR3 DNA sequence: TGCGCCAGCAGCATGGGAGGGTACCAAGAGACCCAGTACTTC.